The 2 T cell receptor beta chains below come from one sample, sequenced in a study of technical replicates of blood from a few donors. The table came from immunoSEQ multiplex PCR; TCRdb's copy has only in-frame clones and leaves some out. This table holds over 85,000 clones, roughly 96% found once. The sample was T cells isolated from PBMCs. Source of these receptors: a human donor in good health.

The genes are TRBV7-3 and TRBJ2-5; 12 nucleotides agree with TRBD2. CDR1 is SGHTA, CDR2 FQGTGA, per germline. J lost 3 bases, V lost 6 bases, and 8 bases had no gene match. This CDR3 has 16 residues. The DNA for the CDR3 is TGTGCCAGCAGTTTAGGGAGACTAGCGGGAGAAGAGACCCAGTACTTC. Encoded protein: CASSLGRLAGEETQYF. The full variable domain, in which reference TRBV7-3 and TRBJ2-5 provide the parts outside the CDR3, is GAGVSQTPSNKVTEKGKYVELRCDPISGHTALYWYRQSLGQGPEFLIYFQGTGAADDSGLPNDRFFAVRPEGSVSTLKIQRTERGDSAVYLCASSLGRLAGEETQYFGPGTRLLVL.

The chain links TRBV19 to TRBJ1-5; weak D call: TRBD1 (5 bases). CDR1 is LNHDA, CDR2 SQIVND, per germline (reference sequence). Trimming took 10 bases from V and 6 from J, leaving 19 bases between them. This CDR3 contains 14 residues. The DNA for the CDR3 is TGTGCCACCACGCTTGGGACTGCCTTTCAGCCCCAGCATTTT. It encodes CATTLGTAFQPQHF. Combining the CDR3 with reference TRBV19 and TRBJ1-5 gives the whole variable domain DGGITQSPKYLFRKEGQNVTLSCEQNLNHDAMYWYRQDPGQGLRLIYYSQIVNDFQKGDIAEGYSVSREKKESFPLTVTSAQKNPTAFYLCATTLGTAFQPQHFGDGTRLSIL.